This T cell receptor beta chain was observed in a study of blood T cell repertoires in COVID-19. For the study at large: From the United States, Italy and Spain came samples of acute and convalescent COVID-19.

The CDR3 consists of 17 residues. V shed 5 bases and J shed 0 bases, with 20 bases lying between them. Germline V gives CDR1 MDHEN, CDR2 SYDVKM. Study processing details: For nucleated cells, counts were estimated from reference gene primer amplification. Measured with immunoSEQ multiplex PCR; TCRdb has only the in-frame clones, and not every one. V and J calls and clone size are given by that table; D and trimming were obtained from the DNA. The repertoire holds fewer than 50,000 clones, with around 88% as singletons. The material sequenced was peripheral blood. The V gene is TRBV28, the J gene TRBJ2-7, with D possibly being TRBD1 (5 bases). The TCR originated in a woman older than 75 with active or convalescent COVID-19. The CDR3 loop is CASSLSVVRGASYEQYF. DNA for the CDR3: TGTGCCAGCAGTCTATCGGTAGTAAGGGGCGCCTCCTACGAGCAGTACTTC.